Below, 14 T cell receptor beta chains from the same sample are listed, as sequenced in a study of regulatory T cells in long-lasting Graves disease. Time point of the sample: newly diagnosed GD, antithyroid drugs for less than 3 months. The TCR library used RNA extracted from PBMCs. In building TCR beta libraries, iRepertoire HTBI primers were used together with Arm-PCR of CDR3 regions. TCRdb reprocessed the multiplex PCR reads via MiXCR and lists one record per CDR3 protein. The repertoire consists of 550,000 or so distinct CDR3 sequences, with around 13% occurring once and the leading ten covering 8.9%. The same data also went into a second study, on T cells in Graves' hyperthyroidism and ophthalmopathy.

The sample in question was peripheral blood mononuclear cells (PBMCs), obtained at new diagnosis, from a patient treated with antithyroid drugs. The receptors originated from a woman aged 25 to 39 with Graves disease.

This clonotype appeared many times. The rearrangement links TRBV27 to TRBJ2-3; TRBD1 might be the D (5 bases). Germline CDR1 reads MNHEY; CDR2 reads SMNVEV (reference sequence). The CDR3 has 16 amino acids. V was clipped by 0 bases and J by 3 bases, with 13 bases between them. CDR3 region: CASSLSIVYRTDTQYF. DNA for the CDR3: TGTGCCAGCAGTTTATCGATAGTGTACAGGACAGATACGCAGTATTTT.

V is TRBV19 and J is TRBJ2-6, with 8 positions matching TRBD2. Trimming removed 6 bases from V and 2 bases from J; junction bases left unmatched: 6. Germline V gene sequence: CDR1 LNHDA, CDR2 SQIVND (reference sequence). The CDR3 consists of 16 residues. The CDR3 DNA reads as TGTGCCAGTAGCCCCCAAGCGGGGGCTGGGGCCAACGTCCTGACTTTC. Protein: CASSPQAGAGANVLTF.

At least ten counts were recorded for this clonotype. This chain links TRBV2 with TRBJ2-7, with D hard to call. The germline CDR1 and CDR2 sequences are SNHLY and FYNNEI. With 1 base removed from V and 1 base from J, the gap between germline ends came to 11 bases. The CDR3 totals 15 residues. CDR3 loop: CASSEGPGASYEQYF. CDR3 nucleotides: TGTGCCAGCAGTGAAGGACCCGGAGCTTCCTACGAGCAGTACTTC.

The chain has TRBV4-3 and TRBJ2-3, with no clear D. V lost 0 bases and J 8 bases, leaving 9 bases between the germline ends. The CDR3 has 13 amino acids. Germline V gives CDR1 LGHNA, CDR2 YSLEER. The CDR3 region has the DNA TGCGCCAGCAGCCAAGATCAAGGGTTTACGCAGTATTTT. Translated, it gives CASSQDQGFTQYF.

This clonotype has a count of ten or more. This chain links TRBV7-9 with TRBJ1-1; no firm D call. The germline CDR1 and CDR2 sequences are SEHNR and FQNEAQ (reference sequence). This CDR3 comprises 13 residues. V gave up 4 bases and J gave up 0 bases, with 6 bases separating them. For the CDR3, the DNA is TGTGCCAGCAGCTCCCAAATGAACACTGAAGCTTTCTTT. Its protein product is CASSSQMNTEAFF.

Comments on this clonotype: This sequence is one base from a far larger clone and is likely a read error. The rearrangement links TRBV7-9 to TRBJ2-1; D possibly corresponds to TRBD2 (7 bases). The CDR3 is 17 amino acids. Germline CDR1 reads SEHNR; CDR2 reads FQNEAQ (reference sequence). The ends were cut back, 1 base at V and 4 bases at J, with 17 bases in the middle. CDR3 coding DNA: TGTGCCAGCAGCTTAGTGGGGCTCAGCGGGACATACAATGAGCAGTTCTTC. Protein: CASSLVGLSGTYNEQFF.

In the case of this clonotype: Lacking the conserved final phenylalanine or tryptophan, this CDR3 likely reflects a read error. This chain connects TRBV18 to TRBJ2-5, with 8 bases lining up with TRBD2. This CDR3 region has 16 residues. The germline V gene has CDR1 KGHSH and CDR2 LQKENI. With 2 bases clipped from V and 1 base from J, the junction kept 6 bases outside the gene matches. The CDR3 reads CASSPESGSRQETQYS. CDR3 sequence (DNA): TGTGCCAGCTCACCAGAAAGCGGGAGTCGCCAAGAGACCCAGTACTCC.

This clonotype has ten or more counts. This chain links TRBV11-3 with TRBJ2-7, with 13 bases identical to TRBD2. Germline loops: CDR1 SGHNT, CDR2 YENEEA. The V segment lost 5 bases and the J segment 2 bases; nucleotides outside the gene matches: 3. This CDR3 spans 15 amino acids. CDR3 bases: TGTGCCAGCAGCACCGGGACTAGCGGGGCCTACGAGCAGTACTTC. Translated, it gives CASSTGTSGAYEQYF.

There are a few counts of this clonotype. The rearrangement links TRBV20-1 to TRBJ1-1; unclear D gene. The CDR3 runs to 12 residues. Trimming took off 1 base at V and 11 bases at J, with 14 bases between the two ends. Germline V lookup: CDR1 DFQATT, CDR2 SNEGSKA (reference sequence). CDR3 DNA: TGCAGTGCTAGAGGTCAGGCCCCCCGGGCTTTCTTT. It encodes CSARGQAPRAFF.

The J gene is TRBJ1-2, the V gene TRBV2, with a possible D match to TRBD1 (5 bases). The CDR3 is 14 amino acids. Trimming shortened V by 4 bases and J by 3 bases, and 12 bases separated the two germline ends. CDR1 SNHLY and CDR2 FYNNEI come from the germline V gene. CDR3 region: CASSALGVDYGYTF. Here the CDR3 DNA reads TGTGCCAGCAGTGCGCTAGGGGTCGACTATGGCTACACCTTC.

The CDR3 bases are TGTGCCAGCAGCCAACCGGGGTCTCAGAGGTGGACAGATACGCAGTATTTT. Its protein product is CASSQPGSQRWTDTQYF. The rearrangement joins TRBV4-2 to TRBJ2-3; D possibly corresponds to TRBD2 (5 bases). Germline values: CDR1 LGHNA, CDR2 YNFKEQ. Trimming shortened V by 2 bases and J by 3 bases, and 18 bases separated the two germline ends. This CDR3 contains 17 residues.

This clonotype was picked up a small number of times. The genes are TRBV6-1 and TRBJ2-1; D might be TRBD2 (5 bases). This CDR3 comprises 13 residues. The germline V gene encodes CDR1 MNHNS and CDR2 SASEGT. The V gene lost 6 bases and the J gene lost 9 bases, with 15 bases spanning the gap. The DNA of the CDR3 is TGTGCCAGCAGCCCCCCGGGGAGTGGTGAGCAGTTCTTC. Protein sequence: CASSPPGSGEQFF.

This clonotype has at least ten counts. The chain carries TRBV28 and TRBJ1-2; the D is unclear. Germline CDR1 MDHEN, CDR2 SYDVKM. The CDR3 has 15 residues. V shed 3 bases and J shed 8 bases, with 19 bases lying between them. CDR3 DNA: TGTGCCAGCAGTTTCCGGGTACGCTTTAGGTTCGGCTACACCTTC. Protein sequence: CASSFRVRFRFGYTF.

Many counts were recorded for this clonotype. The chain is built from TRBV19 and TRBJ1-1, with a possible D match to TRBD1 (5 bases). CDR3 length: 15 amino acids. Germline V gives CDR1 LNHDA, CDR2 SQIVND (reference sequence). Deletions cut 5 bases from V and 11 bases from J, with 24 bases between. The CDR3 spells CASSSQGTLVGDAFF. As DNA, the CDR3 is TGTGCCAGTAGTTCGCAAGGGACTCTCGTAGGTGATGCTTTCTTT.